This T cell receptor (beta chain) originates from a study of T cells in narcolepsy. The V gene lost 3 bases and the J gene lost 7 bases, with 13 bases spanning the gap. The CDR3 is made up of 13 amino acids. From germline, CDR1 is MNHNS and CDR2 SASEGT. Sequencing used immunoSEQ multiplex PCR; TCRdb keeps in-frame clones, though not all of them. Of about 32,000 clones listed, around 79% are singletons. This rearrangement joins TRBV6-1 to TRBJ2-7, with D perhaps assigned TRBD1 or TRBD2 (5 bases each). Source material: memory (CD45RA-) CD4+ T cells from blood. The receptor comes from a human donor in good health. The CDR3 nucleotides read TGTGCCAGCAGTGAGTGGGGGATGGGGGAGCAGTACTTC. Translation: CASSEWGMGEQYF.